The 11 T cell receptor beta chains in this list originate from one sample, sequenced in a study of cytomegalovirus exposure and HLA in healthy donors. PCR employed 60 Vbeta and 13 Jbeta primers. Libraries were prepared by immunoSEQ multiplex PCR; TCRdb keeps only in-frame clonotypes and omits some of them. The sample lists 150,000 to 200,000 clones; approximately 70% were seen once. Sequences were obtained from PBMCs. All receptors come from a man between 40 and 49 years old in good health and CMV-seropositive.

The chain is built from TRBV5-6 and TRBJ1-5; D possibly corresponds to TRBD1 (6 bases). CDR1 and CDR2 from the germline V gene are SGHDT and YYEEEE. Deletions cut 3 bases from V and 7 bases from J, with 8 bases between. The CDR3 is made up of 12 amino acids. CDR3 sequence reads: CASSYRDQPQHF. CDR3 bases: TGTGCCAGCAGCTACAGGGACCAGCCCCAGCATTTT.

There are a few counts of this clone. V usage is TRBV6-6 and J usage is TRBJ2-1, with 7 bases fitting TRBD2. The germline gives CDR1 MNHNY, CDR2 SVGAGI (reference sequence). The CDR3 spans 15 residues. V was clipped by 5 bases and J by 13 bases; unmatched bases: 17. DNA of the CDR3: TGTGCCAGCAGTACCCAGCGGGGTTCCCCAATAGGCCAGTTCTTC. Translated: CASSTQRGSPIGQFF.

The CDR3 is CAIFEEAGFYGYTF. The CDR3, as DNA: TGTGCCATCTTCGAGGAGGCGGGTTTCTATGGCTACACCTTC. The rearrangement joins TRBV10-3 to TRBJ1-2; no clear D. Trimming took off 8 bases at V and 4 bases at J, with 17 bases between the two ends. Germline V lookup: CDR1 ENHRY, CDR2 SYGVKD. The CDR3 totals 14 residues.

The V gene is TRBV19, the J gene TRBJ2-1, with TRBD1 matching 8 bases. Germline lookup yields CDR1 LNHDA and CDR2 SQIVND (reference sequence). CDR3 length: 16 amino acids. The J segment lost 2 bases and the V segment lost 5 bases, leaving 8 bases of the junction unmatched. DNA of the CDR3: TGTGCCAGTAGTTTTCGGACAGGGCAACCCTACAATGAGCAGTTCTTC. Amino acids: CASSFRTGQPYNEQFF.

The gene calls are TRBV5-6 and TRBJ2-5, with 11 bases matching TRBD2. The CDR3 length is 16 residues. Per the germline V gene, CDR1 is SGHDT and CDR2 is YYEEEE. J was trimmed by 0 bases and V by 3 bases; bases with no gene match: 4. This CDR3 is CASSSGLAGHQETQYF. The CDR3 nucleotides are TGTGCCAGCAGCTCCGGACTAGCGGGCCACCAAGAGACCCAGTACTTC.

V and J are TRBV7-9 and TRBJ1-1; TRBD1 aligns across 9 bases. Germline-derived CDR1 and CDR2 are SEHNR and FQNEAQ (reference sequence). V was pared by 4 bases and J by 10 bases, with 4 bases of the junction left unmatched. The length of the CDR3 is 12 residues. CDR3 in DNA: TGTGCCAGCAGCTCCGGGACAGGGAGAGCTTTCTTT. As protein: CASSSGTGRAFF.

The chain recombines TRBV4-1 with TRBJ1-4, with no clear D. V lost 0 bases and J 5 bases, leaving 7 bases between the germline ends. This CDR3 contains 14 residues. CDR1 is MGHRA and CDR2 is YSYEKL in the germline V gene. CDR3 amino acids: CASSQEPRNEKLFF. Here the CDR3 DNA reads TGCGCCAGCAGCCAAGAGCCCCGGAATGAAAAACTGTTTTTT.

The J gene is TRBJ2-7, the V gene TRBV14; the match to TRBD1 covers 7 bases. Germline V gene lookup returns CDR1 SGHDN and CDR2 FVKESK. V trimming: 1 base; J trimming: 5 bases; junction bases outside the gene matches: 5. The CDR3 is 14 residues long. CDR3 residues: CASSQVNRGDEQYF. The CDR3 coding sequence is TGTGCCAGCAGCCAAGTAAACAGGGGAGACGAGCAGTACTTC.

This clone has a handful of counts. The genes are TRBV4-3 and TRBJ1-1; no definite D call. Germline CDR1 is LGHNA and CDR2 is YSLEER. This CDR3 has 15 residues. Trimming pared 0 bases from V and 6 bases from J, leaving 14 bases between. CDR3: CASSQETVWYAEAFF. CDR3 coding DNA: TGCGCCAGCAGCCAAGAAACAGTTTGGTACGCTGAAGCTTTCTTT.

V is TRBV7-3 and J is TRBJ2-2, with no clear D. Trimming left V 1 base short and J 6 bases short, with 15 bases between. In germline, CDR1 is SGHTA, CDR2 FQGTGA. The CDR3 sequence is 16 residues long. CDR3 in DNA: TGTGCCAGCAGCTTAAATCCAGGAAAATTGTCCGGGGAGCTGTTTTTT. This codes for CASSLNPGKLSGELFF.

The V and J genes are TRBV11-2 and TRBJ2-5, with TRBD2 identical over 7 bases. Germline lookup yields CDR1 SGHAT and CDR2 FQNNGV. Germline trimming cut 8 bases from V and 2 bases from J; bases unmatched to any gene: 8. This CDR3 spans 14 amino acids. For the CDR3, the DNA is TGTGCCAGCCTGCGAATTAGCGGGCAAGAGACCCAGTACTTC. Protein sequence: CASLRISGQETQYF.